This entry concerns a single T cell receptor (beta chain). Its antigen remains unknown. The source of the sample is a study of response to subunit inactivated influenza vaccine. Whole-study findings and limits: T cells newly recruited by each seasonal influenza vaccination are few, the authors suggested.

The germline V gene has CDR1 ENHRY and CDR2 SYGVKD. V shed 2 bases and J 6 bases; nucleotides not matched to a gene: 11. There are 16 residues in the CDR3. TCRdb passed the RT-PCR reads through MiXCR, listing each CDR3 protein once. The table lists almost 250,000 distinct CDR3 sequences, less than 15% of them singletons. This sample comprised non-naive T cells sorted from PBMCs, obtained 14 to 15 days before vaccination. The V and J genes are TRBV10-3 and TRBJ2-7; 9 bases are a match to TRBD1. This clonotype originated in a man aged 45-65 years who received an inactivated influenza vaccine. CDR3 in amino acids: CAISEDRSGQGAEQYF. CDR3 in DNA: TGTGCCATCAGTGAGGACCGGTCGGGACAGGGCGCCGAGCAGTACTTC.